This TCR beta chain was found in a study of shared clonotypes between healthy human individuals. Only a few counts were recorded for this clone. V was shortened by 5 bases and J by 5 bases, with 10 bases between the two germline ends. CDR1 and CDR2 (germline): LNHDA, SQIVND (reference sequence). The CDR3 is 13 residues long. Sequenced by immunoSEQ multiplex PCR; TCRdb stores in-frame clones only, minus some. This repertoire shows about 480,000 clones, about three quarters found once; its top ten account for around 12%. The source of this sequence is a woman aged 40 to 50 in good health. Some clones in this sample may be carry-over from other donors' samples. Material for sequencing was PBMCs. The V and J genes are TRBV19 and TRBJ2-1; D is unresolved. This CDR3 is CASSSWENNEQFF. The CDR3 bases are TGTGCCAGTAGTTCGTGGGAAAACAATGAGCAGTTCTTC.